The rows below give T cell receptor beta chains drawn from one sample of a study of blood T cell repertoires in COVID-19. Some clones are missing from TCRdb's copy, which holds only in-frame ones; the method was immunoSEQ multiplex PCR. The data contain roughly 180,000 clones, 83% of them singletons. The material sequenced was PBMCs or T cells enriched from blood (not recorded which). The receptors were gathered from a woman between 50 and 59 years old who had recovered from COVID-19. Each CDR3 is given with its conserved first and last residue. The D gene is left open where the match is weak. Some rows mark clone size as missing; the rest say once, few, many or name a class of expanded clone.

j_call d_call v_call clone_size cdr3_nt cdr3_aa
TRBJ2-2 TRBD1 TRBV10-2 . TGCGCCATCCCCGACAGGGTGGTCACCGGGGAGCTGTTTTTT CAIPDRVVTGELFF
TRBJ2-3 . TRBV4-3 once TGCGCCAGCAGCCAAGGGGCAGGGGGCACAGATACGCAGTATTTT CASSQGAGGTDTQYF
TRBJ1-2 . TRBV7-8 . TGTGCCAGCAGCTTAGAGTGGGTTGATCGGGTCAATGGCTACACCTTC CASSLEWVDRVNGYTF
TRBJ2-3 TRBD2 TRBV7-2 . TGTGCCAGCGCTAGCGGGGGGGCCGTTGATACGCAGTATTTT CASASGGAVDTQYF
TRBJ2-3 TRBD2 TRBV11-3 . TGTGCCAGCAGCTTTCGGGAGGGCCCCACAGATACGCAGTATTTT CASSFREGPTDTQYF
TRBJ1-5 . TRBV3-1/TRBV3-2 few TGTGCCAGCAGCCAAACCCGGGATAATCAGCCCCAGCATTTT CASSQTRDNQPQHF
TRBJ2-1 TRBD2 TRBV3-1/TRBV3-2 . TGTGCCAGCAGCCAAGAATCGTCCCTTGCTAGCGGGGGGGAGCAGTTCTTC CASSQESSLASGGEQFF
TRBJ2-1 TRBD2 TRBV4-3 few TGCGCCAGCAGCCAAGAGGCCCGCGGGAGTTACAATGAGCAGTTCTTC CASSQEARGSYNEQFF
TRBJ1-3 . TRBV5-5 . TGTGCCAGCAGCGAGGGGGTTCTCGCTGGAAACACCATATATTTT CASSEGVLAGNTIYF
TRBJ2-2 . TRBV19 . TGTGCCAGTACCAGACCCGGACTGACGACCGGGGAGCTGTTTTTT CASTRPGLTTGELFF
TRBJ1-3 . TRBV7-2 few TGTGCCAGCAGCCACAGGGTCGCTGGAAACACCATATATTTT CASSHRVAGNTIYF
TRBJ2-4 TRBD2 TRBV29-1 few TGCAGCGTTGAATTAATTAGCGGGGGCCGGGGCATTCAGTACTTC CSVELISGGRGIQYF
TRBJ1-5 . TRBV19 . TGTGCCAGCCGTTATGCCGGGGTCCTCCAGCCCCAGCATTTT CASRYAGVLQPQHF
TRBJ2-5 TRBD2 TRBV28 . TGTGCCAGCAGTCCAGGGACTAGCGGGGGGGCCCGGGAGACCCAGTACTTC CASSPGTSGGARETQYF
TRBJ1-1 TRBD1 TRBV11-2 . TGTGCCAGCAGCTCAGGGACAGGGGGCGCGTCTTTCTTT CASSSGTGGASFF
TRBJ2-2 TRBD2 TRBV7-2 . TGTGCCAGCAGCTTAGGGCTAGCGGGACCGGCGAACACCGGGGAGCTGTTTTTT CASSLGLAGPANTGELFF
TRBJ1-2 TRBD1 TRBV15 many TGTGCCACCAGCAGAGCGACAGGGGGCCGGTCTGGCTACACCTTC CATSRATGGRSGYTF
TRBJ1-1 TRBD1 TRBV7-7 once TGTGCCAGCAGCTTATTGGAGACAGGGTTGAACACTGAAGCTTTCTTT CASSLLETGLNTEAFF
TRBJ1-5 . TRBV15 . TGTGCCACCAGCAGAGATCGCGGGGGAGGCAATCAGCCCCAGCATTTT CATSRDRGGGNQPQHF
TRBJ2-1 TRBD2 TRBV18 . TGTGCCAGCTCACCAGGGACTAGCGGGGGCCCCGACAAGCAGTTCTTC CASSPGTSGGPDKQFF
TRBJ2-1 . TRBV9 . TGTGCCAGCAGCAGCCTACGGAATGAGCAGTTCTTC CASSSLRNEQFF
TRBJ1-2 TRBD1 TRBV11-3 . TGTGCCAGCAGCCCGGGACAGCGAGCGGCGGGGGGCTACACCTTC CASSPGQRAAGGYTF
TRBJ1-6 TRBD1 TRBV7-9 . TGTGCCAGCAAAGGGACAGGGGAAAATTCACCCCTCCACTTT CASKGTGENSPLHF
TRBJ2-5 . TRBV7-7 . TGTGCCAGCAGCTTAATCGGAGTGGAGGGGTCAGAGACCCAGTACTTC CASSLIGVEGSETQYF
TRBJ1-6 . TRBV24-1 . TGTGCCACCAGTCTCGGGAATAATTCACCCCTCCACTTT CATSLGNNSPLHF
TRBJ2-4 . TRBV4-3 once TGCGCCAGCAGCCAAGATTTGGGAGGATCGGGAGAAAACATTCAGTACTTC CASSQDLGGSGENIQYF
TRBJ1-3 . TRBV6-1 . TGTGCCAGCAGTGAAAGCCCGGGACTTGGAAACACCATATATTTT CASSESPGLGNTIYF
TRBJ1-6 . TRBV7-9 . TGTGCCAGCAGCTTGTCTCAGAATTCACCCCTCCACTTT CASSLSQNSPLHF
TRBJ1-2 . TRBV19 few TGTGCCAGTAGGGACCCGCTGGGGCACTATGGCTACACCTTC CASRDPLGHYGYTF
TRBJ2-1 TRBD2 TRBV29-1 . TGCAGCGTTGATCCTAGCGGGTATTCTTACAATGAGCAGTTCTTC CSVDPSGYSYNEQFF
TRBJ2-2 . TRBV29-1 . TGCAGCGTTGTCATGCCAGGCCCCGGGGAGCTGTTTTTT CSVVMPGPGELFF
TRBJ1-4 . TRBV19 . TGTGCCAGTAGCGAAATAGTTGCAACTAATGAAAAACTGTTTTTT CASSEIVATNEKLFF
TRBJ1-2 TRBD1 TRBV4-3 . TGCGCCAGCAGCCTAAACAGGGGGCGCATCGGTGGCTACACCTTC CASSLNRGRIGGYTF
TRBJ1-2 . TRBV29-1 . TGCAGCGTGGATCGGGGGTCGGTGAGAACCTTC CSVDRGSVRTF
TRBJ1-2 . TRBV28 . TGTGCCAGCAGTTTGGGAACAGGCCCGGGTACCTATGGCTACACCTTC CASSLGTGPGTYGYTF
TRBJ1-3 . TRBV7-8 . TGTGCCAGCAGCCCGAACGCTTGGCACTCTGGAAACACCATATATTTT CASSPNAWHSGNTIYF
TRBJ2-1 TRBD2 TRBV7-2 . TGTGCCAGCAGCTTGGCTAGCGGGAGGGTCAATGAGCAGTTCTTC CASSLASGRVNEQFF
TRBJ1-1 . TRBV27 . TGTGCCAGCAAGTTTGGGGAGGGATTCACTGAAGCTTTCTTT CASKFGEGFTEAFF
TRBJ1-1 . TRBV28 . TGTGCCAGCAGTTGGTTCCAGGGGCCCTCTTTCGCTTTCTTT CASSWFQGPSFAFF
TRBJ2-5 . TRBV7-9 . TGTGCCAGCAGCTTAGGACTCTTCACCCAGTACTTC CASSLGLFTQYF
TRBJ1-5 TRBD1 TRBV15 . TGTGCCACCAGCAGAGATTCATTGGGACAGCTAAATCAGCCCCAGCATTTT CATSRDSLGQLNQPQHF
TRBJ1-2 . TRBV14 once TGTGCCAGCAGCCAAGGAAGGGGCCTCTTCACACCACTTTACCGAGGCTACACCTTC CASSQGRGLFTPLYRGYTF
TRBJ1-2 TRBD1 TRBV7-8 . TGTGCCAGCAGCTCCGGGACAGCTCACTATATTTATGGCTACACCTTC CASSSGTAHYIYGYTF
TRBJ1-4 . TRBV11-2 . TGTGCCAGCAGCTTAGTGCGGGGGCCCCCTAATGAAAAACTGTTTTTT CASSLVRGPPNEKLFF
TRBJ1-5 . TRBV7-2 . TGTGCCAGCAGCCGGCAGGGCGGTCAGCCCCAGCATTTT CASSRQGGQPQHF
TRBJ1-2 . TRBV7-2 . TGTGCCAGCAGCACGAGGACAGTCTATGGCTACACCTTC CASSTRTVYGYTF
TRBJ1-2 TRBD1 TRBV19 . TGTGCCAGTAGGAAGAGACAGGGGCATGGCTACACCTTC CASRKRQGHGYTF
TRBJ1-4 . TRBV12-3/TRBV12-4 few TGTGCCAGCAGTACAGGTCTGTATGGAAAACTGTTTTTT CASSTGLYGKLFF
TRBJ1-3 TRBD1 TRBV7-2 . TGTGCCAGCAGCACAGGGGGGGGCCGCACCTCTGGAAACACCATATATTTT CASSTGGGRTSGNTIYF
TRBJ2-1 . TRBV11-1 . TGTGCCAGCAGCTTCAGGGGAAGAGATGAGCAGTTCTTC CASSFRGRDEQFF